This TCR beta chain was found in a study of blood T cells in healthy people across ages (dated by TCRdb to between 2015 and 2016). Turning to the overall study: Template switching captured roughly one uniquely barcoded TCR beta cDNA molecule per two T cells in model experiments. Age-related changes in TCR beta repertoire diversity were measured in the study by deep sequencing normalized with unique cDNA molecular identifiers. The donors were split into four age groups: young (average around 16 years), middle-aged (roughly 39), aged (approximately 60) and long-lived (approximately 80). To avoid experimental bias, donors of different ages were distributed randomly across sequencing lanes. Using the same blood draw, the study looked at two additional independent replicas of 1 million unique cDNA reads for two donors, one aged 18 to 30 and the other aged 80 or older.

Summary of the overall study and its limitations: The long-lived group showed more naive CD4+ T cells, fewer expanded clones and increased TCR diversity than the aged group, suggesting age selection. As age increased, observed TCR beta diversity per million T cells dropped in a roughly linear way, and a significant reduction was already evident by age 40. The CMV infection status of donors was not known, potentially confounding age-related changes in expanded clonotypes. Total diversity estimates from one million sequenced T cells were considered lower bounds and underestimates. There was a strong correlation between observed TCR beta diversity and the percentage of naive T cells measured by flow cytometry. Conclusive comparison of naive and antigen-experienced compartments was prevented by the profiling of bulk unsorted PBMCs.

The roughly 39 donors, aged about 6 to 95 years, were systemically healthy Caucasian individuals from Russia. Each donor gave ten milliliters of peripheral blood, collected into EDTA-treated Vacutainer tubes. Ficoll-Paque density-gradient centrifugation was used to isolate PBMCs, with at least 7 million per sample. Total RNA, at least 5 micrograms per sample, was extracted from PBMCs with Trizol reagent. For every donor, an aliquot of PBMCs went through flow cytometry to measure the percentages of naive CD45RAhigh/CD27high T cells. Libraries were made using 5' RACE. Sequencing relied on an Illumina HiSeq 2500. A second PCR of about 7 to 12 cycles was performed with a sample-barcoded 5' primer and a J-beta primer mix. A unique molecular identifier was introduced onto each TCR beta cDNA molecule by a template-switch 5' adaptor carrying 12 random nucleotides. Each sample yielded at least 2.5 million CDR3-containing paired-end reads. First-strand cDNA was synthesized from all RNA with the Mint cDNA synthesis kit, primed by a TRBC-specific oligonucleotide. Following uracil-DNA glycosylase treatment, a first 18-cycle PCR with universal primers M1SS and BC2_uni_R was performed on all cDNA. The authors' analysis ran thus. Normalization of each sample was performed by random selection of 1 million high-quality reads, each carrying a distinct molecular identifier. Reads with shared molecular identifiers were discarded instead of being binned into consensus sequences. MiTCR, with a Q25 quality threshold and the strictest error-elimination algorithm, was used for CDR3 identification, clonotype clustering and error correction. Lower-bound total TCR beta diversity was estimated with a nonparametric unseen species model using Euler transformation. The raw public reads went through TCRdb reprocessing: fastp at Q25, MiXCR clone calling, in-frame beta chains kept. Rows with a matching CDR3 protein are joined into one entry that keeps the most common DNA and genes. None of the V and J calls come from the authors' own analysis; TCRdb made them. Recorded for this sample are about 650,000 distinct CDR3 sequences; around 52% of them occurred a single time. Roughly 14% of the sample belongs to the ten largest clones.

As to this clonotype: The clone's antigen remains unknown. Base qualities are not at hand, and no much larger clone is one base apart.

The TCR comes from an elderly woman in good health. Source material: blood.

The sequenced DNA: TGTGCCAGCAAGGGTCCCAGCGGACGAACAGATACGCAGTATTTT. Its coded protein is CASKGPSGRTDTQYF. The rearranged segments are TRBV12-3 or TRBV12-4 and TRBJ2-3; matching of 5 bases hints at TRBD2 as the D gene. Its CDR3 holds 15 amino acids, cysteine through phenylalanine. Only CDR3 DNA is held: 45 bases, read in frame from base 1. V lost 7 bases and J lost 3 bases; the stretch between them is 17 bases long.